Here is one T cell receptor (beta chain) with its context. Its antigen is unknown. This record comes from a study of OX40 agonist ivuxolimab in advanced cancers. Study at large: The treatment was a fully human IgG2 OX40 agonist, ivuxolimab.

This CDR3 comprises 12 residues. Trimming stripped 6 bases from V and 1 base from J, with 7 bases between. The germline gives CDR1 SNHLY, CDR2 FYNNEI. Profiled with immunoSEQ multiplex PCR; TCRdb holds only in-frame clones, not every one. In the table there are 80,000 or so clones, around 87% of which are singletons. Study-wide findings and caveats: The study found among the lowest clonal expansion in partial responders at 0.1-3.0 mg/kg.

This chain links TRBV2 with TRBJ2-7; D is possibly TRBD2 (5 bases). The TCR was taken from an adult with an advanced solid tumor such as melanoma, head and neck, liver or kidney cancer. This sample comprised CD4+ or CD8+ T cells sorted from blood, obtained in a trial of the OX40 agonist ivuxolimab. DNA of the CDR3: TGTGCCAGCAGGGGAGAATCCTACGAGCAGTACTTC. This encodes CASRGESYEQYF.